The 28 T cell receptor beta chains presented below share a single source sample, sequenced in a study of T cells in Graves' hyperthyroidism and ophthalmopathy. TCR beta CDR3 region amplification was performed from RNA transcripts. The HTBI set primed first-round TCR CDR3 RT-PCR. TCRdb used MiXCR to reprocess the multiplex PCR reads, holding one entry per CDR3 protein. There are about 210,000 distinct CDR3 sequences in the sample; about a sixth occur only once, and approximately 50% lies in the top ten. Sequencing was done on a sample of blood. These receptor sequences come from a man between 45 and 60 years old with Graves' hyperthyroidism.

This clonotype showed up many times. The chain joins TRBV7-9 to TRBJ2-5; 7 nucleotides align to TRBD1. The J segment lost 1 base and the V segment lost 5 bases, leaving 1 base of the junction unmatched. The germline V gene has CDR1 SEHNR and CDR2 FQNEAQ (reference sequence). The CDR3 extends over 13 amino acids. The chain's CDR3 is CASSGTVQETQYF. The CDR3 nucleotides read TGTGCCAGCAGCGGGACAGTCCAAGAGACCCAGTACTTC.

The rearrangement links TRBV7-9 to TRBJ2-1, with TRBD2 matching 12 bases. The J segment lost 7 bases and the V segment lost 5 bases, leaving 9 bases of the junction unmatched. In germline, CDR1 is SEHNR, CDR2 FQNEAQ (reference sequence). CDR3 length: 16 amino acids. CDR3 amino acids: CASSPGLAGFENEQFF. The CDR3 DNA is TGTGCCAGCAGCCCCGGACTAGCGGGATTTGAAAATGAGCAGTTCTTC.

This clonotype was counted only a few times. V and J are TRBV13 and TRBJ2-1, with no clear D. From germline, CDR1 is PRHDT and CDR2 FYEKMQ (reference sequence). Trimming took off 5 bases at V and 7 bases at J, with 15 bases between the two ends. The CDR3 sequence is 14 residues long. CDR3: CASSPGPRGNEQFF. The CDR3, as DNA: TGTGCCAGCAGCCCCGGGCCGCGCGGTAATGAGCAGTTCTTC.

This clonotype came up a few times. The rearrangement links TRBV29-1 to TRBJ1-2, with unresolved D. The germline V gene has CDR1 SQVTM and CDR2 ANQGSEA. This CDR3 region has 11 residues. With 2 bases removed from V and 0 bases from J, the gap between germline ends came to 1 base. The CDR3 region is CSVETNYGYTF. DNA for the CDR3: TGCAGCGTTGAAACTAACTATGGCTACACCTTC.

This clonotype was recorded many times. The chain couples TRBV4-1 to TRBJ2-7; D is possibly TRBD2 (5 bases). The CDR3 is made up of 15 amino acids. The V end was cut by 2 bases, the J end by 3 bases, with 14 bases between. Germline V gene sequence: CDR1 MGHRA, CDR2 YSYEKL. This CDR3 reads CASSQTISGSYEQYF. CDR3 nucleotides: TGCGCCAGCAGCCAAACTATAAGCGGAAGCTACGAGCAGTACTTC.

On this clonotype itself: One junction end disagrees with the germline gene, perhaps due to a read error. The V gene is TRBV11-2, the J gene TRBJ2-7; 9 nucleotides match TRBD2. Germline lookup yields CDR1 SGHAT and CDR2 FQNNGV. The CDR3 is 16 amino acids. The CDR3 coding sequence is TGTGCCAGCAGCTTAGTCCGGGCGGGAGGGGCCTACGGGCAGTACTTC. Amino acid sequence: CASSLVRAGGAYGQYF.

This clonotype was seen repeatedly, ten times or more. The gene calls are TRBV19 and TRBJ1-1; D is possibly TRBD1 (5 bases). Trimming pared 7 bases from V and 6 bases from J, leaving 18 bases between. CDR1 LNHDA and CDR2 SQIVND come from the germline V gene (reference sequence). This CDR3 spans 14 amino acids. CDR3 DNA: TGTGCCAGTACCCCGCAAGGGGTCAGGTCTGAAGCTTTCTTT. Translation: CASTPQGVRSEAFF.

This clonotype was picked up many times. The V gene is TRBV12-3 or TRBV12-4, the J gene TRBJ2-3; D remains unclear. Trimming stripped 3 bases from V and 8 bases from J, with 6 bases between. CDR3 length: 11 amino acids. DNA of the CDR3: TGTGCCAGCAGTTTCTGGGGTACGCAGTATTTT. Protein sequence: CASSFWGTQYF.

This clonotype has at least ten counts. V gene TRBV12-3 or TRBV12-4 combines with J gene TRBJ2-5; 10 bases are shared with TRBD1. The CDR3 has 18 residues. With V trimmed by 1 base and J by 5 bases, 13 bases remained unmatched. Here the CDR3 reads CASSLGVLDRGLGETQYF. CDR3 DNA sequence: TGTGCCAGCAGTTTAGGGGTGTTAGACAGGGGGCTTGGGGAGACCCAGTACTTC.

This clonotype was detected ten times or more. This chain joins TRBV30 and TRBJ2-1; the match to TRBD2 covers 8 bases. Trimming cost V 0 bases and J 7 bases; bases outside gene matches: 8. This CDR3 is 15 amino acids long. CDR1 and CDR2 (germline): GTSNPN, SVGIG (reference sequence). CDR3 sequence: CAWSVRGGWKNEQFF. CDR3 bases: TGTGCCTGGAGTGTACGGGGGGGCTGGAAGAATGAGCAGTTCTTC.

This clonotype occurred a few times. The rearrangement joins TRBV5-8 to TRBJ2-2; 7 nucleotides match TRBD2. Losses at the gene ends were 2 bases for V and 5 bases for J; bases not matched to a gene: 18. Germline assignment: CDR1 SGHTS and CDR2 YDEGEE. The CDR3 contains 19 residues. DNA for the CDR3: TGTGCCAGCAGCTTAATGATGCCTTCTAGCGGTTGGGGGACCGGGGAGCTGTTTTTT. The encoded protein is CASSLMMPSSGWGTGELFF.

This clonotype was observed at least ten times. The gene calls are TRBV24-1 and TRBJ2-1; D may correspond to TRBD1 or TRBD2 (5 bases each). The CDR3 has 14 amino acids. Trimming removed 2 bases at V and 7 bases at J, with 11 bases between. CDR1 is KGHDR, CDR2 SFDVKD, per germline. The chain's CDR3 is CATSDSGTVNEQFF. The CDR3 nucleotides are TGTGCCACCAGTGATTCCGGGACCGTGAATGAGCAGTTCTTC.

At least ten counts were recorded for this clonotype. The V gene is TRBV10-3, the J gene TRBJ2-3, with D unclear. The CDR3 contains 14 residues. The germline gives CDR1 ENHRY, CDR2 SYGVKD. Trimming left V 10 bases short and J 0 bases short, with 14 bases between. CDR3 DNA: TGTGCCACCAGACCTATCACTAGCACAGATACGCAGTATTTT. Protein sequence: CATRPITSTDTQYF.

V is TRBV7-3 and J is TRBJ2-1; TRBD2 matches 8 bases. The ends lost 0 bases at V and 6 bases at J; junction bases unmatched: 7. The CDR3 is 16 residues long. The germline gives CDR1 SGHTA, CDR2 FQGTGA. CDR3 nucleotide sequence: TGTGCCAGCAGCTTAACGTCTAGCGGGTCGGTCAATGAGCAGTTCTTC. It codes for CASSLTSSGSVNEQFF. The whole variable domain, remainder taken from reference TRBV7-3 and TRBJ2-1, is GAGVSQTPSNKVTEKGKYVELRCDPISGHTALYWYRQSLGQGPEFLIYFQGTGAADDSGLPNDRFFAVRPEGSVSTLKIQRTERGDSAVYLCASSLTSSGSVNEQFFGPGTRLTVL.

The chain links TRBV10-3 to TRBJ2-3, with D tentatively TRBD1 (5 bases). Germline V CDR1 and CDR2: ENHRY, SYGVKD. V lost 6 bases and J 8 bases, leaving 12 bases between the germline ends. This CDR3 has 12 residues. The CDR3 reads CAISQGRSTQYF. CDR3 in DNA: TGTGCCATCAGCCAGGGCCGTAGTACGCAGTATTTT.

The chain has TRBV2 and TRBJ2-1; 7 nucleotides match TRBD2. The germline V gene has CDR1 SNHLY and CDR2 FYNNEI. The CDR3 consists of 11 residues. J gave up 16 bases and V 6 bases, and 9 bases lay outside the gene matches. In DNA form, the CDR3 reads TGTGCCAGCAGATTAAGGACTAGATTTTTCTTC. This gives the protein CASRLRTRFFF.

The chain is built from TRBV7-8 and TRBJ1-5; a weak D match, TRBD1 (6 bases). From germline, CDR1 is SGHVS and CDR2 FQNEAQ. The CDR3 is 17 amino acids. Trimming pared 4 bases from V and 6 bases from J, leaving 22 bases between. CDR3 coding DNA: TGTGCCAGCAGCTCCGACCGGGATCGGGGGCGAGGTCAGCCCCAGCATTTT. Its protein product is CASSSDRDRGRGQPQHF.

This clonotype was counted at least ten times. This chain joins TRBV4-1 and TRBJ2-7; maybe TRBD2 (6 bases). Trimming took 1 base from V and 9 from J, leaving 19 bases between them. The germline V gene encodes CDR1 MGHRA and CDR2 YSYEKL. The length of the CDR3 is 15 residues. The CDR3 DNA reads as TGCGCCAGCAGCCAAGGGGCGCTTCGGGGAGGAGCGCAGTACTTC. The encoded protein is CASSQGALRGGAQYF.

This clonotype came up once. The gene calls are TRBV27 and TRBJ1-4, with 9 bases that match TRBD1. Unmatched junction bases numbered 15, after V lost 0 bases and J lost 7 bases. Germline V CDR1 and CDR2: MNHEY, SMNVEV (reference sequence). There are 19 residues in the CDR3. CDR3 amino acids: CASSLSPGTGHVGGEKLFF. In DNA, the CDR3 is TGTGCCAGCAGTTTATCGCCCGGGACAGGGCATGTGGGGGGTGAAAAACTGTTTTTT.

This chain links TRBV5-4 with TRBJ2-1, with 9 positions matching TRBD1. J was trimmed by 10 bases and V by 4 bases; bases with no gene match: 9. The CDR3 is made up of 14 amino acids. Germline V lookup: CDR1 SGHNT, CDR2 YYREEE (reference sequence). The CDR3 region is CASSDRDRVREQFF. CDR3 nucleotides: TGTGCCAGCAGCGACCGGGACAGGGTTCGGGAGCAGTTCTTC. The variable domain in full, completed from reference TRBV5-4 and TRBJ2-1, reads ETGVTQSPTHLIKTRGQQVTLRCSSQSGHNTVSWYQQALGQGPQFIFQYYREEENGRGNFPPRFSGLQFPNYSSELNVNALELDDSALYLCASSDRDRVREQFFGPGTRLTVL.

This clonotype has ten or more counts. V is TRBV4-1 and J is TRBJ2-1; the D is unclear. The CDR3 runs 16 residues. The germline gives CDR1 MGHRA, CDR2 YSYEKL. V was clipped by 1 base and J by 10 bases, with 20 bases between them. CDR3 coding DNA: TGCGCCAGCAGCCAAGTGGACCTAGTCGCTTCGCGGGAGCAGTTCTTC. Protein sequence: CASSQVDLVASREQFF.

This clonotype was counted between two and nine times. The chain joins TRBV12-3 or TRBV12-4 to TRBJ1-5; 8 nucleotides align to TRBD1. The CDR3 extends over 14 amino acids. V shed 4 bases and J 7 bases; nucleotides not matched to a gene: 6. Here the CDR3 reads CASSSGQGRQPQHF. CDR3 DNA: TGTGCCAGCAGTTCCGGACAGGGTCGACAGCCCCAGCATTTT.

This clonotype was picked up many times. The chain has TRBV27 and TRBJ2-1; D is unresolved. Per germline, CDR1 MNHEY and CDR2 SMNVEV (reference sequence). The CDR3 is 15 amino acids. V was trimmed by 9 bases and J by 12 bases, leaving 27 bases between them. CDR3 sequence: CARWLRSHENTGQFF. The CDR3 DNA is TGTGCCAGATGGCTTAGGAGTCACGAAAACACGGGGCAGTTCTTC.

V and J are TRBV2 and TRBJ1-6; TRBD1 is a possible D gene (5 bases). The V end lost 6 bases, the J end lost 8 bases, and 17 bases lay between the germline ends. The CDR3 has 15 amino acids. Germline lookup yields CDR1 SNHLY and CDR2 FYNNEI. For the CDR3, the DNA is TGTGCCAGCAGAGAGAATACAGGTCCGGATTCACCCCTCCACTTT. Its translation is CASRENTGPDSPLHF.

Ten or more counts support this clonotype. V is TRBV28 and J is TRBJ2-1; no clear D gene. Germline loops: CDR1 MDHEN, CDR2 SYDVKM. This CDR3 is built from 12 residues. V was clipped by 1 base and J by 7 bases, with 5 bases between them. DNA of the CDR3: TGTGCCAGCAGTTTATACAGAAATGAGCAGTTCTTC. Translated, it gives CASSLYRNEQFF.

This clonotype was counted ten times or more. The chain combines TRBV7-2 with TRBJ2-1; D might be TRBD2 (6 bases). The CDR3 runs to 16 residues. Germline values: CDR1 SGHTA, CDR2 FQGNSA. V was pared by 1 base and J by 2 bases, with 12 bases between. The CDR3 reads CASSLVSLATYNEQFF. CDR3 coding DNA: TGTGCCAGCAGCTTAGTGTCGCTAGCGACCTACAATGAGCAGTTCTTC. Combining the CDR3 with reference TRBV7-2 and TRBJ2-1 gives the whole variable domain GAGVSQSPSNKVTEKGKDVELRCDPISGHTALYWYRQSLGQGLEFLIYFQGNSAPDKSGLPSDRFSAERTGGSVSTLTIQRTQQEDSAVYLCASSLVSLATYNEQFFGPGTRLTVL.

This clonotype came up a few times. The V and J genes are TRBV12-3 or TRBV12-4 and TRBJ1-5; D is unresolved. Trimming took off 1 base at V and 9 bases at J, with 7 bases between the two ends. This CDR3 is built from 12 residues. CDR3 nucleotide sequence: TGTGCCAGCAGTTTAGATTGGCGGCCCCAGCATTTT. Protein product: CASSLDWRPQHF.

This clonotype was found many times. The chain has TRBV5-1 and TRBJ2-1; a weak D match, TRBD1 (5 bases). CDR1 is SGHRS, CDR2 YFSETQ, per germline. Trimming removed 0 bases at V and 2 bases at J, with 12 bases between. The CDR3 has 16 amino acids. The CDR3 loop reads CASSLDEGVPYNEQFF. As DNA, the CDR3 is TGCGCCAGCAGCTTGGACGAAGGGGTCCCCTACAATGAGCAGTTCTTC.